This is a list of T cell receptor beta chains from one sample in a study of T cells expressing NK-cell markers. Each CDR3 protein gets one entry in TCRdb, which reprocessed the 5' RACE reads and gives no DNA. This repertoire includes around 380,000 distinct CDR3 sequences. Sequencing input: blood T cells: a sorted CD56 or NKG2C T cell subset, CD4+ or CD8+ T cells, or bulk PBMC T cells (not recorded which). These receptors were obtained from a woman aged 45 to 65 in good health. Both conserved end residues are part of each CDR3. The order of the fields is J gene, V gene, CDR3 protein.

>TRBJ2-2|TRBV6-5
CASSYFRTSGTRTGELFF
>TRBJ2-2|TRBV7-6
CASSLGRQGNTGELFF
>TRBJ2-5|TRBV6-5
CASSYGSGRIQETQYF
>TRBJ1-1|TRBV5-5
CASGSGGRTEAFF
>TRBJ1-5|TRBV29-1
CSAGANQPQHF
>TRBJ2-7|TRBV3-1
CASSQDRPGGPYEQYF
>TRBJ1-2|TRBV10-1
CASSAGRLSGYTF
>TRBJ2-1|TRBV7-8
CASSPTSGNSYNEQFF
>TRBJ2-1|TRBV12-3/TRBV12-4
CASRENVEQFF
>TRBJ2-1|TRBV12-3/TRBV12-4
CASSPPKAGTYNEQFF
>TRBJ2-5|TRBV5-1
CASSPQGVNEETQYF
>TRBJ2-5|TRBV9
CASSAAGGTQYF
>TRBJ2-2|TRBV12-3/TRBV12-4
CASSPSYTGELFF
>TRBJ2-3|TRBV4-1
CASSQVSTSTDTQYF
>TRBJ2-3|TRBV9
CASSGYREYRTDTQYF
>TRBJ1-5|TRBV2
CASSVNRFQPQHF